A single sample is the source of the 24 T cell receptor beta chains below, sequenced in a study of early T cells in non-severe SARS-CoV-2 infection. TCRdb reanalysed the 5' RACE reads using MiXCR and keeps one entry per CDR3 protein. This sample yields 70,000 to 85,000 distinct CDR3 sequences, of which roughly an eighth are seen a single time; around 2.4% belongs to the top ten. The material sequenced was whole blood. Receptor source: an adult who was a healthcare worker with PCR-confirmed SARS-CoV-2 infection or an uninfected control (not recorded which).

This clonotype was picked up many times. The gene calls are TRBV29-1 and TRBJ2-6; D is unclear. CDR3 length equals 12 residues. Trimming removed 6 bases at V and 0 bases at J, with 3 bases between. Germline V gene lookup returns CDR1 SQVTM and CDR2 ANQGSEA. CDR3: CSVYSGANVLTF. In nucleotides, the CDR3 is TGCAGCGTATACTCTGGGGCCAACGTCCTGACTTTC.

This clonotype was seen repeatedly, ten times or more. The chain recombines TRBV5-5 with TRBJ2-3, with 7 bases matching TRBD1. Germline loops: CDR1 SGHKS, CDR2 YYEKEE (reference sequence). The length of the CDR3 is 15 residues. The junction had 7 bases not matched to a gene; V was cut back by 4 bases and J by 2 bases. The CDR3 here is CASSIGTVLTDTQYF. DNA of the CDR3: TGTGCCAGCAGCATCGGGACAGTTCTCACAGATACGCAGTATTTT. Drawing the rest from reference TRBV5-5 and TRBJ2-3, the complete variable domain is DAGVTQSPTHLIKTRGQQVTLRCSPISGHKSVSWYQQVLGQGPQFIFQYYEKEERGRGNFPDRFSARQFPNYSSELNVNALLLGDSALYLCASSIGTVLTDTQYFGPGTRLTVL.

The chain is built from TRBV6-1 and TRBJ2-3; perhaps D is TRBD1 or TRBD2 (5 bases each). CDR1 is MNHNS, CDR2 SASEGT, per germline. V dropped 7 bases and J dropped 1 base, with 15 bases sitting between them. This CDR3 is 15 amino acids long. CDR3 loop: CASTPGDLRTDTQYF. CDR3 in DNA: TGTGCCAGCACCCCCGGGGACCTTCGCACAGATACGCAGTATTTT.

The V and J genes are TRBV18 and TRBJ2-2, with D hard to call. Germline V gene lookup returns CDR1 KGHSH and CDR2 LQKENI. The CDR3 length is 14 residues. V dropped 2 bases and J dropped 1 base, with 5 bases sitting between them. CDR3 coding DNA: TGTGCCAGCTCACCAACAAGGAACACCGGGGAGCTGTTTTTT. Residues: CASSPTRNTGELFF.

V and J are TRBV5-1 and TRBJ2-7; 7 bases line up with TRBD1. The germline CDR1 and CDR2 sequences are SGHRS and YFSETQ. V shed 4 bases, J shed 5 bases, and the junction held 12 bases outside the gene matches. There are 15 residues in the CDR3. CDR3 DNA sequence: TGCGCCAGCAGCCCGTATGGGGACAGCGTCCACGAGCAGTACTTC. Protein sequence: CASSPYGDSVHEQYF.

This clonotype was counted ten times or more. This chain links TRBV29-1 with TRBJ2-3; the D gene is possibly TRBD2 (5 bases). Trimming removed 3 bases from V and 5 bases from J, with 12 bases in between. There are 13 residues in the CDR3. In germline, CDR1 is SQVTM, CDR2 ANQGSEA. In nucleotides, the CDR3 is TGCAGCGTTGACCGGGGTGGTAGAGATACGCAGTATTTT. Amino acids: CSVDRGGRDTQYF.

This clonotype was seen repeatedly, ten times or more. The chain is built from TRBV28 and TRBJ1-1, with D perhaps TRBD1 (6 bases). CDR1 and CDR2 (germline): MDHEN, SYDVKM. The CDR3 extends over 14 amino acids. The V and J ends lost 8 bases and 0 bases respectively, with 13 bases between them. The CDR3 spells CASSLGGLNTEAFF. The CDR3 DNA sequence: TGTGCCAGCTCCTTGGGGGGGCTGAACACTGAAGCTTTCTTT.

Ten or more counts support this clonotype. The gene calls are TRBV5-4 and TRBJ2-7; 11 nucleotides match TRBD2. CDR1 and CDR2 (germline): SGHNT, YYREEE (reference sequence). V was clipped by 3 bases and J by 1 base; unmatched bases: 3. CDR3 length: 15 residues. The CDR3 coding sequence is TGTGCCAGCAGCTGGGGGACTAGCGGATCCTACGAGCAGTACTTC. Its protein product is CASSWGTSGSYEQYF.

This clonotype was counted a few times. The gene calls are TRBV12-3 or TRBV12-4 and TRBJ1-6; a possible D gene is TRBD1 (5 bases). The CDR3 consists of 17 residues. The ends were cut back, 7 bases at V and 5 bases at J, with 21 bases in the middle. The CDR3 coding sequence is TGTGCCAGCACCACCGACATCGGGGGACGGAATAATTCACCCCTCCACTTT. It encodes CASTTDIGGRNNSPLHF.

This clonotype was counted many times. The chain carries TRBV6-6 and TRBJ1-6, with 8 bases fitting TRBD1. V gave up 9 bases and J gave up 13 bases; unmatched junction bases: 8. The CDR3 loop spans 12 amino acids. Germline CDR1 and CDR2: MNHNY and SVGAGI (reference sequence). CDR3 DNA: TGTGCCAGTACGGACAGGGTCGGGCCCCTCCACTTT. This sequence encodes CASTDRVGPLHF.

CDR3 protein: CASSRTVNTEAFF. The CDR3 DNA reads TGTGCCAGCAGCCGGACGGTGAACACTGAAGCTTTCTTT. The V gene is TRBV5-4, the J gene TRBJ1-1; no definite D call. The length of the CDR3 is 13 residues. Trimming took 4 bases from V and 0 from J, leaving 7 bases between them. Germline V lookup: CDR1 SGHNT, CDR2 YYREEE (reference sequence).

This clonotype appeared once. This chain joins TRBV6-6 and TRBJ2-3; D remains ambiguous. V was trimmed by 6 bases and J by 0 bases, leaving 19 bases between them. The CDR3 sequence is 17 residues long. Germline V gene lookup returns CDR1 MNHNY and CDR2 SVGAGI (reference sequence). The CDR3 is CASSPARRSSSTDTQYF. CDR3 DNA: TGTGCCAGCAGCCCCGCCCGGCGCAGCTCTAGCACAGATACGCAGTATTTT.

This clonotype was seen at least ten times. The chain combines TRBV2 with TRBJ2-1; 10 bases fit TRBD2. Germline V gene data show CDR1 as SNHLY and CDR2 as FYNNEI. V shed 5 bases, J shed 1 base, and the junction held 2 bases outside the gene matches. This CDR3 has 15 amino acids. The CDR3 nucleotides read TGTGCCAGCAGTCGTAGCGGGGGGTCCTACAATGAGCAGTTCTTC. As protein: CASSRSGGSYNEQFF.

The V and J genes are TRBV5-1 and TRBJ2-7; D not certain. CDR3 length: 14 amino acids. The V end was cut by 0 bases, the J end by 3 bases, with 10 bases between. Germline CDR1 reads SGHRS; CDR2 reads YFSETQ. The CDR3 sequence: CASSLDATLYEQYF. The CDR3 DNA follows: TGCGCCAGCAGCTTGGACGCGACTCTCTACGAGCAGTACTTC.

There are a few counts of this clonotype. The chain has TRBV4-1 and TRBJ1-6, with D perhaps matching TRBD1 (5 bases). V lost 4 bases and J 6 bases, leaving 19 bases between the germline ends. The V gene's germline CDR1 is MGHRA and CDR2 YSYEKL. The CDR3 is 17 amino acids. CDR3 amino acids: CASSLPAPRGLNSPLHF. The CDR3 DNA is TGCGCCAGCAGCCTACCCGCCCCCCGGGGCCTTAATTCACCCCTCCACTTT.

This clonotype was seen many times. The rearrangement links TRBV20-1 to TRBJ2-5; D unclear. Germline assignment: CDR1 DFQATT and CDR2 SNEGSKA (reference sequence). The CDR3 is 12 amino acids. V was trimmed by 5 bases and J by 4 bases, leaving 11 bases between them. CDR3 nucleotide sequence: TGCAGTGCTTCCAGATCGGGAGAGACCCAGTACTTC. Its protein is CSASRSGETQYF.

This clonotype occurred a few times. The V call is TRBV19, the J call TRBJ1-2; D not resolved. The CDR3 covers 11 residues. CDR1 is LNHDA, CDR2 SQIVND, per germline (reference sequence). V dropped 9 bases and J dropped 4 bases, with 9 bases sitting between them. In nucleotides, the CDR3 is TGTGCCAGCGGAGGCGTCTATGGCTACACCTTC. This encodes CASGGVYGYTF.

This chain joins TRBV28 and TRBJ2-7, with D unresolved. Trimming shortened V by 5 bases and J by 5 bases, and 13 bases separated the two germline ends. The germline CDR1 and CDR2 sequences are MDHEN and SYDVKM. The CDR3 length is 13 residues. The CDR3 sequence is CASSDGGPNEQYF. DNA of the CDR3: TGTGCCAGCAGTGACGGTGGGCCCAACGAGCAGTACTTC.

This clonotype was detected only a few times. CDR3 coding DNA: TGTGCCATTGGACAGGGGCGGAACACTGAAGCTTTCTTT. Translation gives CAIGQGRNTEAFF. V and J are TRBV7-9 and TRBJ1-1; 9 nucleotides agree with TRBD1. There are 13 residues in the CDR3. V shed 10 bases and J 1 base; nucleotides not matched to a gene: 4. Looked up from germline, CDR1 is SEHNR and CDR2 is FQNEAQ (reference sequence).

This clonotype turned up a few times. The V gene is TRBV4-1, the J gene TRBJ1-6, with unresolved D. CDR1 MGHRA and CDR2 YSYEKL come from the germline V gene. The CDR3 spans 16 residues. The V and J ends lost 3 bases and 7 bases respectively, with 16 bases between them. For the CDR3, the DNA is TGCGCCAGCAGCCACGTCGGGTCCCTGGGGAATTCACCCCTCCACTTT. Encoded protein: CASSHVGSLGNSPLHF.

This clonotype was found a few times. The J gene is TRBJ2-3, the V gene TRBV7-9; D unresolved. From germline, CDR1 is SEHNR and CDR2 FQNEAQ (reference sequence). The germline V and J ends were trimmed by 7 bases and 6 bases, with 11 bases remaining between them. CDR3 length equals 12 residues. The CDR3 loop is CASNPAPDTQYF. CDR3 sequence (DNA): TGTGCCAGCAACCCGGCACCTGATACGCAGTATTTT.

This clonotype was seen a handful of times. The rearrangement joins TRBV11-3 to TRBJ2-7; D not resolved. From germline, CDR1 is SGHNT and CDR2 YENEEA. The CDR3 covers 12 residues. With 4 bases removed from V and 4 bases from J, the gap between germline ends came to 8 bases. The CDR3 spells CASSSDLYEQYF. The CDR3 DNA reads as TGTGCCAGCAGCTCCGACCTGTACGAGCAGTACTTC.

V usage is TRBV27 and J usage is TRBJ2-2, with 13 bases that match TRBD2. The germline CDR1 and CDR2 sequences are MNHEY and SMNVEV (reference sequence). The V gene end was trimmed by 6 bases and the J gene end by 1 base; junction bases not matched to a gene: 5. CDR3 size: 17 residues. The CDR3 region is CASSRLAGGRNTGELFF. CDR3 in DNA: TGTGCCAGCAGCAGACTAGCGGGGGGCCGGAACACCGGGGAGCTGTTTTTT.

Ten or more counts support this clonotype. J is TRBJ1-2 and V is TRBV29-1; D is unclear. V lost 5 bases and J lost 10, with 5 bases in between. The CDR3 is 8 amino acids. Germline CDR1 and CDR2: SQVTM and ANQGSEA. Here the CDR3 reads CSVPHYTF. CDR3 coding DNA: TGCAGCGTTCCCCACTACACCTTC. Full variable domain (missing parts from reference TRBV29-1 and TRBJ1-2): SAVISQKPSRDICQRGTSLTIQCQVDSQVTMMFWYRQQPGQSLTLIATANQGSEATYESGFVIDKFPISRPNLTFSTLTVSNMSPEDSSIYLCSVPHYTFGSGTRLTVV.